This T cell receptor (beta chain) comes out of a study of T cell repertoires in cytomegalovirus infection. Study information: Through public TCR beta signatures, both CMV infection and matching HLA type were indicated. General observations from the study: HLA-C-restricted, CMV-specific TCR beta clonotypes were dominant ex vivo.

V lost 0 bases and J lost 7; bases outside the gene matches: 6. The CDR3 is 16 amino acids. Per the germline V gene, CDR1 is MGHRA and CDR2 is YSYEKL. TCRdb re-analysed the reads in MiXCR, keeping a single row per CDR3 protein. There are roughly 640,000 distinct CDR3 sequences in the sample; more than 20% occur only once, and around 8% lies in the top ten. In the case of this clonotype: Its antigen is undetermined.

V gene TRBV4-1 combines with J gene TRBJ1-5; 10 bases line up with TRBD1. This receptor was identified in a human donor in good health (CMV status not recorded). Some clones in this sample may be carry-over from other donors' samples. The sequenced sample consisted of CD8+ T cells from PBMCs. The CDR3 reads CASSQDRLDRGQPQHF. For the CDR3, the DNA is TGCGCCAGCAGCCAAGATCGCCTGGACAGGGGGCAGCCCCAGCATTTT.